The 12 T cell receptor beta chains presented below share a single source sample, sequenced in a study of spatial heterogeneity in lung cancer. Time point defined: sample taken at primary tumor resection. The sequenced material consisted of unsorted whole RNA from tumor, nontumor lung or frozen PBMC. MiXCR, applied by TCRdb to the 5' RACE reads, yields one record per CDR3 protein. This table holds 25,000 or so distinct CDR3 sequences, more than 8% found once. This material consisted of PBMCs, taken at surgery. Source of these receptors: a female donor with early-stage non-small cell lung cancer.

Of note for this clonotype: A read error may explain this, as a much larger clone is one base away. The chain recombines TRBV6-6 with TRBJ2-4; 7 bases are shared with TRBD2. The trim removed 6 bases at V and 11 bases at J, leaving 10 bases unmatched. This CDR3 has 13 residues. The germline V gene has CDR1 MNHNY and CDR2 SVGAGI (reference sequence). For the CDR3, the DNA is TGTGCCAGCAGGGGACTAACCCAAGAAGTTCAGTACTTC. Protein: CASRGLTQEVQYF.

The chain is built from TRBV5-5 and TRBJ1-2; D possibly corresponds to TRBD1 (5 bases). Germline loops: CDR1 SGHKS, CDR2 YYEKEE (reference sequence). The V end was cut by 4 bases, the J end by 2 bases, with 15 bases between. The CDR3 runs 15 residues. CDR3 in DNA: TGTGCCAGCAGCAGGACCGGGACCGGCAACTATGGCTACACCTTC. Translating it yields CASSRTGTGNYGYTF.

This clonotype was counted at least ten times. The V gene is TRBV6-2 or TRBV6-3, the J gene TRBJ2-5; D gene uncertain. V was trimmed by 11 bases and J by 0 bases, leaving 13 bases between them. In germline, CDR1 is MNHEY, CDR2 SVGEGT. This CDR3 comprises 13 residues. The CDR3 loop is CAGRRVNQETQYF. CDR3 coding DNA: TGTGCCGGAAGGAGAGTAAACCAAGAGACCCAGTACTTC.

This clonotype was observed many times. The genes are TRBV9 and TRBJ2-3; possibly TRBD2 for D (6 bases). Germline loops: CDR1 SGDLS, CDR2 YYNGEE. Trimming left V 1 base short and J 5 bases short, with 11 bases between. The CDR3 has 14 residues. CDR3 DNA sequence: TGTGCCAGCAGCGTACAGTCGGGGGAAGATACGCAGTATTTT. It codes for CASSVQSGEDTQYF.

This clonotype occurred many times. The chain is built from TRBV6-1 and TRBJ1-6; D gene unclear. The germline V gene has CDR1 MNHNS and CDR2 SASEGT. The CDR3 has 18 residues. Trimming shortened V by 10 bases and J by 2 bases, and 24 bases separated the two germline ends. This CDR3 is CATNNARVVSTYNSPLHF. Here the CDR3 DNA reads TGTGCCACCAATAACGCCCGTGTAGTTTCAACCTATAATTCACCCCTCCACTTT.

This clonotype was seen at least ten times. The chain uses TRBV11-2 and TRBJ2-1; unclear D gene. V was pared by 1 base and J by 0 bases, with 10 bases between. This CDR3 has 16 amino acids. Germline loops: CDR1 SGHAT, CDR2 FQNNGV. This CDR3 is CASSLVAVSSYNEQFF. In DNA form, the CDR3 reads TGTGCCAGCAGCTTAGTGGCGGTTAGCTCCTACAATGAGCAGTTCTTC.

The J gene is TRBJ2-1, the V gene TRBV7-3; 9 bases map to TRBD2. With V trimmed by 4 bases and J by 6 bases, 10 bases remained unmatched. Germline CDR1 is SGHTA and CDR2 is FQGTGA. CDR3 length: 16 amino acids. The CDR3 DNA is TGTGCCAGCAGCTCACCGGGACTAGCCACAGCCAATGAGCAGTTCTTC. Translation gives CASSSPGLATANEQFF.

Notes on this clonotype: A much larger clone lies one base from this, so it may be a read error. The V and J genes are TRBV7-2 and TRBJ2-7, with 8 bases that match TRBD1. Germline CDR1 and CDR2: SGHTA and FQGNSA. Unmatched junction bases numbered 10, after V lost 5 bases and J lost 7 bases. The CDR3 is 14 residues long. This chain's CDR3 is CASSLQARGREQYF. DNA of the CDR3: TGTGCCAGCAGCCTGCAGGCCAGGGGGCGAGAGCAGTACTTC.

This clonotype was picked up many times. The chain links TRBV7-2 to TRBJ2-5; D uncertain. CDR1 SGHTA and CDR2 FQGNSA come from the germline V gene. Trimming pared 3 bases from V and 5 bases from J, leaving 10 bases between. The CDR3 spans 13 residues. DNA for the CDR3: TGTGCCAGCAGCTTCCAAGTGGATGAGACCCAGTACTTC. It translates to CASSFQVDETQYF.

This clonotype has a count of ten or more. CDR3 in DNA: TGTGCCAGCAGGCCCGGACAGGGTCTGGAGACCCAGTACTTC. This codes for CASRPGQGLETQYF. V is TRBV6-6 and J is TRBJ2-5; 8 bases are shared with TRBD1. CDR1 and CDR2 (germline): MNHNY, SVGAGI (reference sequence). Losses at the gene ends were 6 bases for V and 5 bases for J; bases not matched to a gene: 8. This CDR3 has 14 residues.

This clonotype is medium-sized by share. This chain connects TRBV15 to TRBJ1-1; D is possibly TRBD1 (5 bases). V was cut by 6 bases and J by 1 base, with 15 bases left in between. Per germline, CDR1 LNHNV and CDR2 YYDKDF (reference sequence). This CDR3 spans 15 amino acids. The chain's CDR3 is CATRGRGLENTEAFF. The DNA of the CDR3 is TGTGCCACCAGGGGTCGGGGCCTCGAGAACACTGAAGCTTTCTTT.

This clonotype was seen a handful of times. The V and J genes are TRBV9 and TRBJ1-1; D uncertain. This CDR3 has 15 residues. Germline-derived CDR1 and CDR2 are SGDLS and YYNGEE. V lost 4 bases, J lost 1 base, and 14 bases lay in between. The DNA of the CDR3 is TGTGCCAGCAGCCCACGGGGTATCGGGAACACTGAAGCTTTCTTT. Translated, it gives CASSPRGIGNTEAFF.